A single sample is the source of the 28 T cell receptor beta chains below, sequenced in a study of OX40 agonist ivuxolimab in advanced cancers. The protocol used for the library was the immunoSEQ multiplex PCR assay. TCRdb's version of the immuneACCESS table is confined to in-frame rearrangements and falls short of the full clone set. An unresolved V gene accounts for under half of the shortfall where checked; the remainder is of unknown origin. A total of tens of thousands of clones appear in this sample, approximately 89% of them only once. The ten biggest clones cover over 5% of the sample. The source was CD4+ or CD8+ T cells sorted from blood, collected in a trial of the OX40 agonist ivuxolimab. The source of these receptors is an adult with an advanced solid tumor such as melanoma, head and neck, liver or kidney cancer.

The chain joins TRBV7-8 to TRBJ2-7, with 8 bases lining up with TRBD2. Germline trimming cut 1 base from V and 9 bases from J; bases unmatched to any gene: 14. This CDR3 comprises 16 residues. Germline V gene data show CDR1 as SGHVS and CDR2 as FQNEAQ. CDR3 in amino acids: CASSLGAGLVLDGQYF. The CDR3 nucleotides read TGTGCCAGCAGCTTAGGGGCGGGACTAGTGTTAGACGGGCAGTACTTC. Full variable domain (outside the CDR3, taken from reference TRBV7-8 and TRBJ2-7): GAGVSQSPRYKVAKRGQDVALRCDPISGHVSLFWYQQALGQGPEFLTYFQNEAQLDKSGLPSDRFFAERPEGSVSTLKIQRTQQEDSAVYLCASSLGAGLVLDGQYFGPGTRLTVT.

By share, this clone counts as medium-sized. V is TRBV5-4 and J is TRBJ1-6; TRBD1 aligns across 7 bases. The CDR3 is 15 amino acids. J gave up 10 bases and V 4 bases, and 11 bases lay outside the gene matches. Germline lookup yields CDR1 SGHNT and CDR2 YYREEE (reference sequence). CDR3 coding DNA: TGTGCCAGCAGCCCTTCACCGGGGACAGAATCACCCCTCCACTTT. Protein: CASSPSPGTESPLHF.

The CDR3: CASSFGDRNTEAFF. CDR3 DNA: TGTGCCAGCAGTTTTGGCGACAGGAACACTGAAGCTTTCTTT. The J gene is TRBJ1-1, the V gene TRBV6-5, with D perhaps matching TRBD1 (5 bases). There are 14 residues in the CDR3. CDR1 MNHEY and CDR2 SVGAGI come from the germline V gene. Deletions cut 4 bases from V and 1 base from J, with 10 bases between.

The V and J genes are TRBV7-6 and TRBJ2-1; TRBD1 agrees at 9 bases. From germline, CDR1 is SGHVS and CDR2 FNYEAQ. The CDR3 sequence is 15 residues long. J was trimmed by 5 bases and V by 3 bases; bases with no gene match: 5. The DNA of the CDR3 is TGTGCCAGCAGCTTCGGGACAGGGTTAAACAATGAGCAGTTCTTC. It is translated as CASSFGTGLNNEQFF.

The V call is TRBV7-6, the J call TRBJ1-6; D remains unclear. The CDR3 runs to 14 residues. Germline V gene data show CDR1 as SGHVS and CDR2 as FNYEAQ. Trimming stripped 3 bases from V and 4 bases from J, with 7 bases between. CDR3 DNA sequence: TGTGCCAGCAGCTTTCAACAGTATAATTCACCCCTCCACTTT. Translation gives CASSFQQYNSPLHF.

This chain connects TRBV11-3 to TRBJ2-7, with 7 bases lining up with TRBD2. The germline V gene encodes CDR1 SGHNT and CDR2 YENEEA. This CDR3 contains 15 residues. The V gene end was trimmed by 6 bases and the J gene end by 7 bases; junction bases not matched to a gene: 15. CDR3 residues: CASSHGRGIGEEQYF. CDR3 DNA: TGTGCCAGCAGTCACGGGCGGGGGATCGGGGAGGAGCAGTACTTC.

The gene calls are TRBV28 and TRBJ2-7; tentative D call: TRBD2 (6 bases). Germline loops: CDR1 MDHEN, CDR2 SYDVKM. There are 13 residues in the CDR3. The ends were cut back, 3 bases at V and 4 bases at J, with 10 bases in the middle. CDR3 in DNA: TGTGCCAGCAGTTTTGTAGCGGCATACGAGCAGTACTTC. It yields the protein CASSFVAAYEQYF. Filled out from reference TRBV28 and TRBJ2-7, the complete variable domain reads DVKVTQSSRYLVKRTGEKVFLECVQDMDHENMFWYRQDPGLGLRLIYFSYDVKMKEKGDIPEGYSVSREKKERFSLILESASTNQTSMYLCASSFVAAYEQYFGPGTRLTVT.

V and J are TRBV6-5 and TRBJ2-1; D is perhaps TRBD1 or TRBD2 (5 bases each). Germline V gene lookup returns CDR1 MNHEY and CDR2 SVGAGI. Trimming took 6 bases from V and 8 from J, leaving 17 bases between them. The length of the CDR3 is 14 residues. The CDR3 DNA sequence: TGTGCCAGCAGAGCGCGAGGGGCGCTGGATGAGCAGTTCTTC. This sequence encodes CASRARGALDEQFF.

The CDR3 loop is CASSALTGEYGYTF. In nucleotides, the CDR3 is TGTGCCAGCAGTGCCCTGACAGGGGAGTACGGCTACACCTTC. The chain combines TRBV6-6 with TRBJ1-2, with TRBD1 matching over 8 bases. V lost 5 bases, J lost 8 bases, and 10 bases stayed unmatched. In germline, CDR1 is MNHNY, CDR2 SVGAGI (reference sequence). This CDR3 region has 14 residues.

V is TRBV7-8 and J is TRBJ2-7; TRBD2 matches 9 bases. J was trimmed by 2 bases and V by 5 bases; bases with no gene match: 4. This CDR3 spans 14 amino acids. CDR1 and CDR2 (germline): SGHVS, FQNEAQ. CDR3 region: CASSPLAGPYEQYF. The DNA for the CDR3 is TGTGCCAGCAGCCCGCTAGCGGGACCCTACGAGCAGTACTTC.

The V call is TRBV19, the J call TRBJ1-1, with 9 bases aligning to TRBD1. Germline values: CDR1 LNHDA, CDR2 SQIVND (reference sequence). Losses at the gene ends were 1 base for V and 11 bases for J; bases not matched to a gene: 2. The CDR3 totals 12 residues. The CDR3 spells CASSIGQGDAFF. CDR3 sequence (DNA): TGTGCCAGTAGTATAGGACAGGGGGACGCTTTCTTT.

This clone came up once. This chain uses TRBV18 with TRBJ1-1; D remains unclear. This CDR3 is built from 10 residues. V was cut by 4 bases and J by 11 bases, with 8 bases left in between. Germline V gene sequence: CDR1 KGHSH, CDR2 LQKENI. DNA of the CDR3: TGTGCCAGCTCACATCTCCAGGCTTTCTTT. This sequence encodes CASSHLQAFF.

CDR3 coding DNA: TGTGCCAGCAGCTCCACGAGGGGGCCGGATGGCTACACCTTC. Its protein is CASSSTRGPDGYTF. The chain joins TRBV7-9 to TRBJ1-2; the match to TRBD1 covers 7 bases. Trimming removed 4 bases from V and 6 bases from J; junction bases left unmatched: 8. The CDR3 covers 14 residues. Germline V gene data show CDR1 as SEHNR and CDR2 as FQNEAQ (reference sequence). Supplemented by reference TRBV7-9 and TRBJ1-2, the full variable domain reads DTGVSQNPRHKITKRGQNVTFRCDPISEHNRLYWYRQTLGQGPEFLTYFQNEAQLEKSRLLSDRFSAERPKGSFSTLEIQRTEQGDSAMYLCASSSTRGPDGYTFGSGTRLTVV.

J is TRBJ1-1 and V is TRBV6-5, with D possibly being TRBD1 (6 bases). Germline V gene sequence: CDR1 MNHEY, CDR2 SVGAGI. CDR3 length: 12 residues. Deletions cut 6 bases from V and 7 bases from J, with 12 bases between. CDR3 residues: CASSFTGYEAFF. CDR3 nucleotides: TGTGCCAGCAGCTTTACAGGGTATGAAGCTTTCTTT.

This clone was recorded only once. The chain combines TRBV27 with TRBJ1-2; D is possibly TRBD1 (6 bases). This CDR3 region has 15 residues. Germline V gene lookup returns CDR1 MNHEY and CDR2 SMNVEV (reference sequence). V shed 2 bases and J shed 7 bases, with 17 bases lying between them. CDR3 coding DNA: TGTGCCAGCAGTTTAATCCCCCTTGGGGGCTCTGGCTACACCTTC. This encodes CASSLIPLGGSGYTF.

The CDR3 DNA is TGTGCCAGCAGTTTATTGGTAGTTCGGGACTCTGGAAACACCATATATTTT. This encodes CASSLLVVRDSGNTIYF. V is TRBV28 and J is TRBJ1-3; D not resolved. Germline lookup yields CDR1 MDHEN and CDR2 SYDVKM. The V end lost 1 base, the J end lost 0 bases, and 13 bases lay between the germline ends. The CDR3 is 17 amino acids.

The chain employs TRBV27 and TRBJ2-5, with 15 bases lining up with TRBD2. CDR3 length: 18 amino acids. The germline V gene encodes CDR1 MNHEY and CDR2 SMNVEV (reference sequence). V was clipped by 2 bases and J by 2 bases; unmatched bases: 6. The CDR3 sequence is CASSLGLAGGPWQETQYF. The CDR3 DNA reads as TGTGCCAGCAGTTTAGGACTAGCGGGAGGGCCCTGGCAAGAGACCCAGTACTTC.

This chain links TRBV18 with TRBJ2-7; D may be TRBD1 (5 bases). The CDR3 length is 14 residues. Germline V gene lookup returns CDR1 KGHSH and CDR2 LQKENI. Between the trimmed V and J ends, which lost 0 bases and 1 base, there was a span of 7 bases. CDR3 protein: CASSPPTDSYEQYF. The CDR3, as DNA: TGTGCCAGCTCACCACCGACAGATTCCTACGAGCAGTACTTC.

This clone was detected only once. The chain combines TRBV11-2 with TRBJ2-1; 11 nucleotides agree with TRBD2. The CDR3 has 12 residues. From germline, CDR1 is SGHAT and CDR2 FQNNGV. Trimming cost V 3 bases and J 12 bases; bases outside gene matches: 1. CDR3 nucleotides: TGTGCCAGCAGCTTTGGGACTAGCGGGCAGTTCTTC. It is translated as CASSFGTSGQFF.

The rearrangement uses TRBV19 and TRBJ1-2, with D possibly being TRBD1 (5 bases). The CDR3 loop spans 19 amino acids. Looked up from germline, CDR1 is LNHDA and CDR2 is SQIVND (reference sequence). V lost 1 base to trimming and J lost 4 bases, with 25 bases between them. CDR3: CASSIVVWGRSPGAYGYTF. CDR3 coding DNA: TGTGCCAGTAGTATAGTGGTTTGGGGCAGGTCGCCGGGTGCCTATGGCTACACCTTC.

The gene calls are TRBV7-6 and TRBJ2-3, with unresolved D. Germline lookup yields CDR1 SGHVS and CDR2 FNYEAQ. The CDR3 is 15 residues long. V lost 5 bases and J 6 bases, leaving 18 bases between the germline ends. The CDR3 region is CASSLDPRTWDTQYF. CDR3 bases: TGTGCCAGCAGCCTAGATCCCCGTACTTGGGATACGCAGTATTTT.

This chain links TRBV4-1 with TRBJ1-2; D is unresolved. The germline V gene encodes CDR1 MGHRA and CDR2 YSYEKL. This CDR3 has 15 amino acids. V gave up 0 bases and J gave up 4 bases, with 12 bases separating them. CDR3: CASSQERQVSYGYTF. The CDR3 DNA reads TGCGCCAGCAGCCAAGAGAGGCAGGTCAGCTATGGCTACACCTTC.

This chain links TRBV28 with TRBJ2-3; D uncertain. The CDR3 loop spans 15 amino acids. Trimming took 1 base from V and 1 from J, leaving 9 bases between them. Germline V gives CDR1 MDHEN, CDR2 SYDVKM. CDR3 in DNA: TGTGCCAGCAGTTTATCCTTACAGCGCACAGATACGCAGTATTTT. Translation: CASSLSLQRTDTQYF.

The genes are TRBV19 and TRBJ2-1, with a tentative D call TRBD2 (5 bases). Trimming removed 5 bases from V and 8 bases from J, with 19 bases in between. The CDR3 sequence is 15 residues long. Looked up from germline, CDR1 is LNHDA and CDR2 is SQIVND (reference sequence). The CDR3, as DNA: TGTGCCAGTAGTCGCGTAGCGAGGATTTGGGATGAGCAGTTCTTC. Translation gives CASSRVARIWDEQFF.

The genes are TRBV19 and TRBJ1-1, with D unclear. V dropped 1 base and J dropped 4 bases, with 7 bases sitting between them. The germline CDR1 and CDR2 sequences are LNHDA and SQIVND (reference sequence). CDR3 length: 13 residues. For the CDR3, the DNA is TGTGCCAGTAGTATAGGACTGTTCACTGAAGCTTTCTTT. Amino acids: CASSIGLFTEAFF.

The chain links TRBV27 to TRBJ2-3, with TRBD2 matching over 9 bases. The V segment lost 5 bases and the J segment 2 bases; nucleotides outside the gene matches: 8. The CDR3 has 16 residues. The germline V gene has CDR1 MNHEY and CDR2 SMNVEV (reference sequence). The CDR3 DNA sequence: TGTGCCAGCAGTAATCAGATAGCGGGAGTCACAGATACGCAGTATTTT. Protein: CASSNQIAGVTDTQYF.

V usage is TRBV6-5 and J usage is TRBJ1-2; D not certain. Looked up from germline, CDR1 is MNHEY and CDR2 is SVGAGI. This CDR3 comprises 13 residues. V dropped 2 bases and J dropped 4 bases, with 8 bases sitting between them. CDR3 in amino acids: CASSYGSGYGYTF. DNA for the CDR3: TGTGCCAGCAGTTACGGCTCGGGCTATGGCTACACCTTC.

V usage is TRBV9 and J usage is TRBJ2-1; no reliable D call. This CDR3 spans 12 amino acids. CDR1 is SGDLS and CDR2 is YYNGEE in the germline V gene. Between the trimmed V and J ends, which lost 0 bases and 10 bases, there was a span of 8 bases. CDR3 sequence: CASSVDGPEQFF. In DNA form, the CDR3 reads TGTGCCAGCAGCGTAGACGGTCCCGAGCAGTTCTTC. The full variable domain, in which reference TRBV9 and TRBJ2-1 provide the parts outside the CDR3, is DSGVTQTPKHLITATGQRVTLRCSPRSGDLSVYWYQQSLDQGLQFLIQYYNGEERAKGNILERFSAQQFPDLHSELNLSSLELGDSALYFCASSVDGPEQFFGPGTRLTVL.